The subject of this entry is one TCR beta chain. Its antigen remains unidentified. Only in-frame clones appear in the TCRdb table, and some are missing; sequencing was by immunoSEQ multiplex PCR. The profile shows about 46,000 clones, 65% to 85% of them singletons. This sample is drawn from a study of PD-1 blockade in classical Hodgkin lymphoma. Each and every patient relapsed after autologous stem cell transplantation, and patients got differing brentuximab vedotin exposure. Best response was recorded as complete response, partial response or progressive disease. Study-wide findings and caveats: Those patients who began receiving nivolumab less than 1 year after ASCT had lower diversity, and they were excluded. Complete responders showed a baseline diversity that resembled the diversity of newly diagnosed patients.

This CDR3 is 13 amino acids long. Trimming shortened V by 4 bases and J by 7 bases, and 11 bases separated the two germline ends. In germline, CDR1 is SEHNR, CDR2 FQNEAQ (reference sequence). This sequence joins TRBV7-9 and TRBJ1-5, with D uncertain. This TCR derives from a human donor with classical Hodgkin lymphoma. The sample in question was peripheral blood mononuclear cells (PBMCs), obtained at baseline. In nucleotides, the CDR3 is TGTGCCAGCAGCTCGAATCAAGGGCAGCCCCAGCATTTT. This sequence encodes CASSSNQGQPQHF.